The TCR beta chain described here comes from a study of blood T cells in healthy people across ages. The CDR3 totals 14 residues. The germline V gene encodes CDR1 SGHNT and CDR2 YENEEA. The ends were cut back, 8 bases at V and 0 bases at J, with 12 bases in the middle. For the second PCR, which ran for about 6 to 11 cycles, a sample-barcoded 5' primer and a J-beta primer mix were used. TCRdb called the 5' RACE reads again in MiXCR, with one record for every CDR3 protein. Here the sample spans about 1.5 million distinct CDR3 sequences, about 43% being singletons. This clonotype came up a few times. The J gene is TRBJ2-3, the V gene TRBV11-3; tentative D call: TRBD2 (5 bases). The sequenced sample consisted of blood. The clonotype originates from a woman aged 18-29 years in good health. The CDR3 protein is CASRLPTSTDTQYF. CDR3 nucleotide sequence: TGTGCCAGCCGACTACCCACTAGCACAGATACGCAGTATTTT.